This TCR beta chain was recovered during a study of T cell responses to AZD1222 COVID-19 vaccine (dated by TCRdb to the early 2020s). About the study as a whole: TCR sequencing covered roughly 230 trial participants: 200 to 220 given two doses of AZD1222 and about 26 given two doses of MenACWY control vaccine. Trial participants were enrolled into age subgroups of 18-55, 56-69 and 70-plus years, which contained 148, 28 and 57 TCR-sequenced participants, respectively. Paper-wide results and their limitations: Reportedly, close to half of the unique spike-specific TCRs recognized epitopes lying outside the regions that are mutated in the B.1.351 and B.1.1.7 variants. Because no day 14 peak-response samples were available, repertoires were characterized only after the peak T cell response. After two AZD1222 doses, spike-specific TCR breadth and depth were significantly higher than at day 0 and than in MenACWY recipients. The 56-69-year group was small, and its depth increase did not reach significance, likely because of low power. Participants were mostly white British, with more females than males. The authors suggested clonal diversity may have been underestimated. Conclusions about previously exposed vaccinees were limited because only six AZD1222 recipients were SARS-CoV-2 seropositive at baseline. The whole spike protein was spanned by vaccine-associated CD4 TCRs, and dominant responses were seen in regions 160-218 and 743-854.

As regards this clone: The antigen it recognizes is unknown. The record has no base qualities; no much larger clone is one base away.

Sample time point, as interpreted from the label and publication: about 28 days (+/-7) after the second vaccine dose. AZD1222 recipients whose second dose came at about 4 weeks and those whose second dose came at about 12 weeks were combined into one group, since spike-specific TCR depth and breadth did not differ between the two schedules. Vaccinee samples came from UK trials COV001 and COV002, including a single-blind randomized controlled phase 2/3 trial of AZD1222 (ChAdOx1 nCoV-19) in healthy adults. Trial participant PBMC samples were collected at day 0 and day 28 after the second dose for TCRbeta chain sequencing. The CDR3 regions of human TCRbeta chains were analyzed by immunosequencing. Per the source publication's procedure: Repertoire TCRs were matched against a reference library of SARS-CoV-2-specific TCRs generated with the MIRA antigen-specificity platform. Breadth meant the fraction of unique TCRs that were SARS-CoV-2-associated, whereas depth meant the fraction of total T cells that were SARS-CoV-2-associated. Using the MIRA data, each spike-specific TCR was assigned both to the spike region to which the TCR was reactive and to a CD4 or CD8 class. Log10-transformed breadth and depth values were compared by one-way ANOVA with Sidak's multiple comparisons tests. TCRdb took this table from immuneACCESS and kept in-frame rearrangements with V and J called. Such tables lack part of the clones; where checked against another copy, unresolved V genes explain under half of the gap, and the rest is unexplained. V, J and clone size derive from that table, while D and trimming were established from the DNA sequence. This sample lists more than 100,000 clones; about 91% were detected once. The leading ten clones occupy 1.5% to 2% of the sample.

V loses 2 bases, J loses 1 base, and the germline ends lie 16 bases apart. Per the germline V gene, SGHRS is the CDR1 and YFSETQ is the CDR2. The CDR3 has 17 amino acids, counting the end cysteine and phenylalanine. This entry keeps only the CDR3 DNA: 51 bases, framed from base 1. Sequences were derived from peripheral blood, sampled 28 days after the second AZD1222 dose. The chain uses TRBV5-1 and TRBJ1-3, with a weak D call of TRBD1 (6 bases match). The TCR was taken from an adult who received the AZD1222 COVID-19 vaccine. The CDR3 protein is CASSLGLGRGSGNTIYF. In nucleotides, the sequence is TGCGCCAGCAGCTTAGGTTTAGGCAGGGGTTCTGGAAACACCATATATTTT.